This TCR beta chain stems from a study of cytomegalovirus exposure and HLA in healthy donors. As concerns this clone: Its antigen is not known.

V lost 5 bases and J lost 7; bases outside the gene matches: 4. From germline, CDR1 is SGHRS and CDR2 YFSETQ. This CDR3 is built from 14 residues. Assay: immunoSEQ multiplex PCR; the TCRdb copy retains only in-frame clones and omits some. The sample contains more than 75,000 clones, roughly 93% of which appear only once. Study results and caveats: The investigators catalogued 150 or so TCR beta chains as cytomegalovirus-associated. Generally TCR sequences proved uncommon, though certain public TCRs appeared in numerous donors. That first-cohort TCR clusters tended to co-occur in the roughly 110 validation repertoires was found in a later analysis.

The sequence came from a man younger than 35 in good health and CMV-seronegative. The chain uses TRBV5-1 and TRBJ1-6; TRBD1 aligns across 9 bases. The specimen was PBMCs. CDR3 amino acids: CASRLGTGNSPLHF. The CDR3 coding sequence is TGCGCCAGCAGACTAGGGACAGGGAATTCACCCCTCCACTTT.